This entry concerns a single TCR beta chain. The antigen is not known. Additional DNA sequences in this sample encode the identical CDR3. This entry comes from a study of cytotoxic CD8 clonotypes in ibrutinib-treated CLL. Overall study context: Partial response occurred in roughly 25 patients and complete response in 2; at median approximately 68 months, around 14 remained remitted and approximately twelve progressed. Whole-study results and caveats: Researchers report that baseline clonality outpaced age-matched healthy donors and tracked circulating CD8+ T-cell counts.

V was clipped by 6 bases and J by 8 bases; unmatched bases: 9. The germline CDR1 and CDR2 sequences are MNHNS and SASEGT. The CDR3 contains 14 residues. Sequencing used immunoSEQ multiplex PCR; TCRdb keeps in-frame clones, though not all of them. The sample has just over 200,000 clones; roughly three quarters are singletons. The sequenced sample was PBMCs, obtained after 12 months of ibrutinib treatment. The rearrangement uses TRBV6-1 and TRBJ2-1; 8 nucleotides line up with TRBD2. The receptor's source is a human donor with chronic lymphocytic leukemia. CDR3 residues: CASRRLAGGDEQFF. Here the CDR3 DNA reads TGTGCCAGCAGAAGGCTAGCGGGCGGGGATGAGCAGTTCTTC.